This T cell receptor (beta chain) was retrieved from a study of CD8 T cells in Susac syndrome. This clonotype appeared a single time. Antigen unknown. CDR1 is LGHDT and CDR2 is YNNKEL in the germline V gene (reference sequence). The V end was cut by 0 bases, the J end by 4 bases, with 6 bases between. The CDR3 loop spans 14 amino acids. Sequencing of TCR beta was performed on blood CD8+ and CD4+ T cells. Both CD4+ and CD8+ T cells were negatively isolated, and TEMRA cells underwent FACS enrichment. Reverse transcription of roughly 0.45 to 1 ug RNA was carried out with random hexamers. Amplification of TCR beta CDR3 spanned 54 Vbeta and 13 Jbeta via immunoSEQ multiplex PCR. TCRdb redid the calling of the immunoSEQ multiplex PCR reads with MiXCR, one entry per CDR3 protein. The sample carries approximately 130,000 distinct CDR3 sequences, around 95% recorded once. Overall study results and limits: The study acknowledged a relatively small number of individuals in its TCR sequencing and HLA analysis.

The rearrangement joins TRBV3-1 to TRBJ2-2; no clear D gene. The sequence derives from a human donor in good health. The sequencing sample was made of CD4+ T cells from PBMCs. CDR3 amino acids: CASSQDDGTGELFF. For the CDR3, the DNA is TGTGCCAGCAGCCAAGATGACGGCACCGGGGAGCTGTTTTTT. Complete variable domain (other parts from reference TRBV3-1 and TRBJ2-2): DTAVSQTPKYLVTQMGNDKSIKCEQNLGHDTMYWYKQDSKKFLKIMFSYNNKELIINETVPNRFSPKSPDKAHLNLHINSLELGDSAVYFCASSQDDGTGELFFGEGSRLTVL.